This T cell receptor (beta chain) was retrieved from a study of blood T cell repertoires in COVID-19. The V gene's germline CDR1 is LGHDT and CDR2 YNNKEL (reference sequence). V lost 4 bases and J lost 6, with 13 bases in between. This CDR3 has 14 residues. Assay: immunoSEQ multiplex PCR; the TCRdb copy retains only in-frame clones and omits some. The sample has approximately 46,000 clones; about 89% are singletons. The source of this sequence is a man aged 55-75 years with active or convalescent COVID-19. The chain recombines TRBV3-1 (or the pseudogene TRBV3-2) with TRBJ2-1; perhaps TRBD2 as D (5 bases). The sample consisted of peripheral blood. CDR3 sequence: CASSLLGSFNEQFF. The CDR3 coding sequence is TGTGCCAGCAGCCTCCTAGGGAGTTTCAATGAGCAGTTCTTC.